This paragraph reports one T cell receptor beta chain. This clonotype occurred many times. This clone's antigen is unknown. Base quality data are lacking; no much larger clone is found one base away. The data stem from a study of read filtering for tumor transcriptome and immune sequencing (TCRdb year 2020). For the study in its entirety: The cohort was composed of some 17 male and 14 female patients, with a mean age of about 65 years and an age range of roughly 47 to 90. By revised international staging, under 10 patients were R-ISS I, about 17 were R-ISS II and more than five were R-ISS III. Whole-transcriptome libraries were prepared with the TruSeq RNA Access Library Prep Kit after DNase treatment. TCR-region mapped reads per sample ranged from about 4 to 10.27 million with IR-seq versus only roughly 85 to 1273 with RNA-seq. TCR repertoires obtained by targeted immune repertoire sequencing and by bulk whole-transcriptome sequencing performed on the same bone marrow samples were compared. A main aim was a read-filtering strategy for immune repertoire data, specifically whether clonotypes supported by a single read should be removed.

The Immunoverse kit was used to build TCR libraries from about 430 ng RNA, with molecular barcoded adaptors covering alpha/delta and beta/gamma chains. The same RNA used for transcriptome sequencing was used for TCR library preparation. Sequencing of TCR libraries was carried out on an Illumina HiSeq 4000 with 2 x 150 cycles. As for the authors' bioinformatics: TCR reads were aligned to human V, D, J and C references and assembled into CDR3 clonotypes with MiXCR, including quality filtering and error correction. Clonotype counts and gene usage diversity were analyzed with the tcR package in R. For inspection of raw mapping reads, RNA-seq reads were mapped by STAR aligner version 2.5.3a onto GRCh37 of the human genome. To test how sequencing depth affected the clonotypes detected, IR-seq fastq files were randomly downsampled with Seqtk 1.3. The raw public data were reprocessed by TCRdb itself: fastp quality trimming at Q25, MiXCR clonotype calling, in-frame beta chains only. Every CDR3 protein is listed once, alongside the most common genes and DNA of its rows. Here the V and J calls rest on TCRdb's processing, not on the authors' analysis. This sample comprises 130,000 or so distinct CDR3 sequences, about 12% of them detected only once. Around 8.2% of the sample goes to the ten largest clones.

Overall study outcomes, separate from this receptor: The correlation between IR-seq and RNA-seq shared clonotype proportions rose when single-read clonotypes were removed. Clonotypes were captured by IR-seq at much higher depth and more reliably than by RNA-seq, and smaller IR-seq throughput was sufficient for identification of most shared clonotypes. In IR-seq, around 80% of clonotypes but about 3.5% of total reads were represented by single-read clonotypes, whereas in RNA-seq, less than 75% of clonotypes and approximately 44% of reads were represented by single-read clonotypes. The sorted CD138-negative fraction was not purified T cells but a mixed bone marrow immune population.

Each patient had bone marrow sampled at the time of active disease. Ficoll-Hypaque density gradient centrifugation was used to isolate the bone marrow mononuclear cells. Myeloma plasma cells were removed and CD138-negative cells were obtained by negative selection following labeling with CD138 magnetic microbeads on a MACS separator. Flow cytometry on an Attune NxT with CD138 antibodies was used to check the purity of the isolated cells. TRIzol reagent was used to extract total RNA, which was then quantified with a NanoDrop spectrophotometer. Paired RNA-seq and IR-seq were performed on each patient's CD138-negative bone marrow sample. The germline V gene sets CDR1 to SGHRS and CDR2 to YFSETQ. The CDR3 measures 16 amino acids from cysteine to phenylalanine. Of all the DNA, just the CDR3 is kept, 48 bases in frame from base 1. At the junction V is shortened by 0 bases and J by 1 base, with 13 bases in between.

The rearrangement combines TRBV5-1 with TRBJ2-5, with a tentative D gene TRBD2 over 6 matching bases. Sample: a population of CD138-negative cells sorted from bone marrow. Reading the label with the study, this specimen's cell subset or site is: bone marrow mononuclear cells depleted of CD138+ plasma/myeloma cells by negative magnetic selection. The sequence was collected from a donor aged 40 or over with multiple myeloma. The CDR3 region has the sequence CASSLAGSGGQETQYF. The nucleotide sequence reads TGCGCCAGCAGCTTGGCCGGATCCGGGGGCCAAGAGACCCAGTACTTC.